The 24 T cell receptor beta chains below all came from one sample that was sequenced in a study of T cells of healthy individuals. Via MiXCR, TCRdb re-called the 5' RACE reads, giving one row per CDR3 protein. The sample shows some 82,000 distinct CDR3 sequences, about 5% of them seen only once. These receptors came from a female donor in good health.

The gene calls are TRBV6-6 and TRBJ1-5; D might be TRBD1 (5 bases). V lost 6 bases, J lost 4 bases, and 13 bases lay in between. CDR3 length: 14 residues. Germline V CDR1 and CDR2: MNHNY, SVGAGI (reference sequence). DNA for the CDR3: TGTGCCAGCAGCCAGGGACGGGTTAATCAGCCCCAGCATTTT. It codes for CASSQGRVNQPQHF.

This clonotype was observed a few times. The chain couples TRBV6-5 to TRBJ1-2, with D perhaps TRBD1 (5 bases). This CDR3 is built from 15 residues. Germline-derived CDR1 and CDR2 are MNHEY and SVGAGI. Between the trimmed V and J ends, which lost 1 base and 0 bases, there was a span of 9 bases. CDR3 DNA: TGTGCCAGCAGTTACTGGGAGGGGTCTAACTATGGCTACACCTTC. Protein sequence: CASSYWEGSNYGYTF.

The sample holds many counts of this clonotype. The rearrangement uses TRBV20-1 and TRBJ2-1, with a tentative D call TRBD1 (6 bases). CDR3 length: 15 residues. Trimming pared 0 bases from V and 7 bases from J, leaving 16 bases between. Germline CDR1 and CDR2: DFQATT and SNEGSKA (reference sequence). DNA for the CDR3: TGCAGTGCTAGAGACCCGAGGACAGCCCTTAATGAGCAGTTCTTC. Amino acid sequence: CSARDPRTALNEQFF.

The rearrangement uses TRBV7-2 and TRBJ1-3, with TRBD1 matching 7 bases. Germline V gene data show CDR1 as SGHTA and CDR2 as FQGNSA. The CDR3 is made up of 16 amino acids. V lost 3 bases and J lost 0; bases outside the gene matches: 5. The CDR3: CASSLQQGFSGNTIYF. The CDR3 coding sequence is TGTGCCAGCAGCTTGCAACAGGGGTTCTCTGGAAACACCATATATTTT.

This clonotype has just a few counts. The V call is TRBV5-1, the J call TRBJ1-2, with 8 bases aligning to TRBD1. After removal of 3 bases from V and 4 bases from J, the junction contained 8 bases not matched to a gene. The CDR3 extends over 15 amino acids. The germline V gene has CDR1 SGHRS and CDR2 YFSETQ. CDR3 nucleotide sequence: TGCGCCAGCAGCTCCGGACAGGGTGGGGCCTATGGCTACACCTTC. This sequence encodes CASSSGQGGAYGYTF.

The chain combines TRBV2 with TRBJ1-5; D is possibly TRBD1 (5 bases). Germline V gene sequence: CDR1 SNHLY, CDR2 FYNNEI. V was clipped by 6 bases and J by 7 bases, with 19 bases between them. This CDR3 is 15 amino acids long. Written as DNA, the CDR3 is TGTGCCAGCAGAGCCTCGACAGTTCTCGGCCAGCCCCAGCATTTT. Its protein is CASRASTVLGQPQHF.

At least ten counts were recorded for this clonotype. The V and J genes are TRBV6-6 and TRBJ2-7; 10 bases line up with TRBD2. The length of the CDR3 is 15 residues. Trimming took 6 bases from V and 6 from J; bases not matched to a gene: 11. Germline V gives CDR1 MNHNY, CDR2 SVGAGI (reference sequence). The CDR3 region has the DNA TGTGCCAGCAGGCAAATCTTAGCGGGAGGTTTCGAGCAGTACTTC. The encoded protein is CASRQILAGGFEQYF.

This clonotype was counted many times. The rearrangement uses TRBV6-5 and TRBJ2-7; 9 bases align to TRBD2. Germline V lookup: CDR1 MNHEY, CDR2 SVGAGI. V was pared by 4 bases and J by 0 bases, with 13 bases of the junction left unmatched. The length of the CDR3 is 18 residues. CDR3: CASSSPVGAGGSSYEQYF. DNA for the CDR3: TGTGCCAGCAGTTCCCCCGTCGGGGCGGGAGGGAGCTCCTACGAGCAGTACTTC.

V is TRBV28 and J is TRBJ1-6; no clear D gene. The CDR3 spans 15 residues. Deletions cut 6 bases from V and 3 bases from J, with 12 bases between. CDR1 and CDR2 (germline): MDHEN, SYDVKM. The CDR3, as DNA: TGTGCCAGCAGCCATGGTGAAGTCTATAATTCACCCCTCCACTTT. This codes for CASSHGEVYNSPLHF. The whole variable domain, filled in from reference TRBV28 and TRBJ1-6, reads DVKVTQSSRYLVKRTGEKVFLECVQDMDHENMFWYRQDPGLGLRLIYFSYDVKMKEKGDIPEGYSVSREKKERFSLILESASTNQTSMYLCASSHGEVYNSPLHFGNGTRLTVT.

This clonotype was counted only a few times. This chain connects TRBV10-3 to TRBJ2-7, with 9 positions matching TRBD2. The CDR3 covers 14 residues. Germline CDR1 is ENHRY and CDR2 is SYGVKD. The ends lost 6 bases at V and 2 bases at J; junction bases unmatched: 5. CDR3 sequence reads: CAIRSGGPTYEQYF. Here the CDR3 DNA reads TGTGCCATCAGAAGCGGGGGGCCGACCTACGAGCAGTACTTC.

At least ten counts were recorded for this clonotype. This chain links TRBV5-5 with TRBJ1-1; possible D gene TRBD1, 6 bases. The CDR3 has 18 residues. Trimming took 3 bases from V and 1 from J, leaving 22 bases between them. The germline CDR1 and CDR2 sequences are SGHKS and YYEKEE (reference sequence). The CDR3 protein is CASSSTSFGTYANTEAFF. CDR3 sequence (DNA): TGTGCCAGCAGCTCGACAAGCTTCGGGACATATGCGAACACTGAAGCTTTCTTT.

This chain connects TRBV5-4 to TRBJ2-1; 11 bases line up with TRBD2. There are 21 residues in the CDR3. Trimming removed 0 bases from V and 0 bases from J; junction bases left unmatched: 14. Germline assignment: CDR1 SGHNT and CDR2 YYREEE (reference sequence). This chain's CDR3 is CASSLAWGLAGGLSSYNEQFF. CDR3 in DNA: TGTGCCAGCAGCTTGGCCTGGGGCCTAGCGGGAGGCCTTAGCTCCTACAATGAGCAGTTCTTC. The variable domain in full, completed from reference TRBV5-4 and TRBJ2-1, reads ETGVTQSPTHLIKTRGQQVTLRCSSQSGHNTVSWYQQALGQGPQFIFQYYREEENGRGNFPPRFSGLQFPNYSSELNVNALELDDSALYLCASSLAWGLAGGLSSYNEQFFGPGTRLTVL.

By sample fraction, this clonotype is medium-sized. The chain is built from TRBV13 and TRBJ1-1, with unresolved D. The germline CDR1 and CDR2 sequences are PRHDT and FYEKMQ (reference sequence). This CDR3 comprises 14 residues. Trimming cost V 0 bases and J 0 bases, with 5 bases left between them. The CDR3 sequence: CASSLGLMNTEAFF. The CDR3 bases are TGTGCCAGCAGCTTAGGTTTAATGAACACTGAAGCTTTCTTT. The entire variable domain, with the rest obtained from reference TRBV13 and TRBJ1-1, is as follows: AAGVIQSPRHLIKEKRETATLKCYPIPRHDTVYWYQQGPGQDPQFLISFYEKMQSDKGSIPDRFSAQQFSDYHSELNMSSLELGDSALYFCASSLGLMNTEAFFGQGTRLTVV.

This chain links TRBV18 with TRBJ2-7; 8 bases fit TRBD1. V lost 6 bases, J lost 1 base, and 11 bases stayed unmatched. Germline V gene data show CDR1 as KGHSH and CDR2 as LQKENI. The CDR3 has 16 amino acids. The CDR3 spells CASSPDRGPISYEQYF. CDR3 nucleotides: TGTGCCAGCTCGCCAGACAGGGGACCGATTTCCTACGAGCAGTACTTC.

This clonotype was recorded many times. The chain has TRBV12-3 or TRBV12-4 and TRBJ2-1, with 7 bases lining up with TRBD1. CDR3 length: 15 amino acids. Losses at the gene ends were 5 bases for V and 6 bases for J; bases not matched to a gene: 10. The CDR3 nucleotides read TGTGCCAGCAGTCCCGGGACAGCTCTCGCCAATGAGCAGTTCTTC. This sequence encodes CASSPGTALANEQFF.

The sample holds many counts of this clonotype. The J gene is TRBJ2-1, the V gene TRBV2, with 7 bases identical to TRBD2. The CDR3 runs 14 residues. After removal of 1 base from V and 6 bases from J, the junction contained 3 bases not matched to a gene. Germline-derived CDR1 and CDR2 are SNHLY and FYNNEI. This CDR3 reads CASSEGLAVNEQFF. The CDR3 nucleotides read TGTGCCAGCAGTGAAGGACTAGCTGTCAATGAGCAGTTCTTC. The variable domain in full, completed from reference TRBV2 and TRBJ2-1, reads EPEVTQTPSHQVTQMGQEVILRCVPISNHLYFYWYRQILGQKVEFLVSFYNNEISEKSEIFDDQFSVERPDGSNFTLKIRSTKLEDSAMYFCASSEGLAVNEQFFGPGTRLTVL.

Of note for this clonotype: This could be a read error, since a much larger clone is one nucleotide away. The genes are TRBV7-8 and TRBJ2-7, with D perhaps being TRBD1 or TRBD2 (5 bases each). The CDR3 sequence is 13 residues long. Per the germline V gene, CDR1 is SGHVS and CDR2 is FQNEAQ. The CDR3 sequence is CAGSFRDPYEQYF. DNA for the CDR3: TGTGCCGGCAGTTTCAGGGACCCCTACGAGCAGTACTTC.

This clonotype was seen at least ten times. The CDR3, as DNA: TGTGCCAGCAGTTTTTACAGTCAAACCTACGAGCAGTACTTC. Protein product: CASSFYSQTYEQYF. The V gene is TRBV12-3 or TRBV12-4, the J gene TRBJ2-7; no clear D gene. The CDR3 loop spans 14 amino acids. Between the trimmed V and J ends, which lost 3 bases and 2 bases, there was a span of 11 bases.

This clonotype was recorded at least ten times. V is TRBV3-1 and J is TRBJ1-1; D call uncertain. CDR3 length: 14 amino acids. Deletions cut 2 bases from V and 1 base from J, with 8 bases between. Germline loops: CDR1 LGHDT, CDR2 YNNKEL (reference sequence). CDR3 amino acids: CASSQREKNTEAFF. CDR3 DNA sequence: TGTGCCAGCAGCCAACGAGAGAAGAACACTGAAGCTTTCTTT.

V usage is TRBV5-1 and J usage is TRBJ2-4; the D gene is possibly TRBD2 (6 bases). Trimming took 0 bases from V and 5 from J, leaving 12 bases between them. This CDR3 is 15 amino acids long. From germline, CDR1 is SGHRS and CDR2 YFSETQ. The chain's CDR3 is CASSLDGTGENIQYF. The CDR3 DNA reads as TGCGCCAGCAGCTTGGATGGAACGGGAGAAAACATTCAGTACTTC.

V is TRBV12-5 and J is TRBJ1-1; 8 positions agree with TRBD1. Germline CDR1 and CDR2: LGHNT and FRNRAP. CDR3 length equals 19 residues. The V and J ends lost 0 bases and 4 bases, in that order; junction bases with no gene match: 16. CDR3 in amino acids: CASGLVRKDRASSSTEAFF. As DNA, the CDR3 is TGTGCTAGTGGTTTGGTACGAAAGGACAGGGCCTCCTCGAGCACTGAAGCTTTCTTT.

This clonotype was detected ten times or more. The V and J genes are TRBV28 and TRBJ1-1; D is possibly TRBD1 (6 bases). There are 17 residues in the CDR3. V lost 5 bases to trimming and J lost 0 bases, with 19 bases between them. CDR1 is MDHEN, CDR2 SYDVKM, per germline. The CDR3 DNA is TGTGCCAGCAGTACGACAGGAGGTCGGTATATGAACACTGAAGCTTTCTTT. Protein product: CASSTTGGRYMNTEAFF.

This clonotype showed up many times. As DNA, the CDR3 is TGTGCCAGCAGTGCCAGGGGACTAACCTCTGAAGCTTTCTTT. The encoded protein is CASSARGLTSEAFF. J is TRBJ1-1 and V is TRBV6-5; TRBD1 might be the D (6 bases). Trimming cost V 5 bases and J 6 bases, with 16 bases left between them. The CDR3 is 14 residues long. CDR1 is MNHEY and CDR2 is SVGAGI in the germline V gene.

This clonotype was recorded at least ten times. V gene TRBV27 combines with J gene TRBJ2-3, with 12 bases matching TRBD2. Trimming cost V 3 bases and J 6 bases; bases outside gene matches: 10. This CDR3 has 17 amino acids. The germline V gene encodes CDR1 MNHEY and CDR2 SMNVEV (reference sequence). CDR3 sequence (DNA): TGTGCCAGCAGTTTCCTTCTAGCGGGAGGGCCTGGGGATACGCAGTATTTT. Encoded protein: CASSFLLAGGPGDTQYF.